The 30 T cell receptor beta chains below were found in one sample sequenced in a study of T-cell memory formation after mild COVID-19. A single record per CDR3 protein comes from TCRdb applying MiXCR to the 5' RACE reads. The sample has roughly 620,000 distinct CDR3 sequences; roughly 17% are singletons. The sample comprised PBMCs or a T cell subset sorted from them (not recorded which). The origin of the receptors is an adult woman who had mild COVID-19 (a few samples of this study predate the infection). Cell type and time point are not known.

This clonotype appeared a few times. V gene TRBV6-2 or TRBV6-3 combines with J gene TRBJ2-7, with D perhaps being TRBD1 or TRBD2 (5 bases each). Trimming removed 6 bases from V and 3 bases from J, with 15 bases in between. Germline assignment: CDR1 MNHEY and CDR2 SVGEGT. There are 14 residues in the CDR3. CDR3 sequence: CASSHSGTDYEQYF. In DNA form, the CDR3 reads TGTGCCAGCAGCCATTCGGGGACCGACTACGAGCAGTACTTC.

For the CDR3, the DNA is TGTGCCAGCAGTTACTCGCAGTACGGGGAAAAACTGTTTTTT. Amino acid sequence: CASSYSQYGEKLFF. J is TRBJ1-4 and V is TRBV6-5, with D uncertain. Germline V CDR1 and CDR2: MNHEY, SVGAGI. V lost 0 bases and J 8 bases, leaving 10 bases between the germline ends. This CDR3 comprises 14 residues.

This sequence joins TRBV6-5 and TRBJ2-2, with 13 bases matching TRBD2. The CDR3 covers 18 residues. After removal of 8 bases from V and 2 bases from J, the junction contained 11 bases not matched to a gene. Germline assignment: CDR1 MNHEY and CDR2 SVGAGI. CDR3: CASGQAGLAGDNTGELFF. As DNA, the CDR3 is TGTGCCAGCGGACAGGCCGGACTAGCGGGAGATAACACCGGGGAGCTGTTTTTT.

The genes are TRBV4-1 and TRBJ2-3; the D is unclear. V was cut by 10 bases and J by 1 base, with 12 bases left in between. The CDR3 runs to 13 residues. Germline lookup yields CDR1 MGHRA and CDR2 YSYEKL. The CDR3 DNA sequence: TGCGCCAATCTGGATCCCGGCACAGATACGCAGTATTTT. It is translated as CANLDPGTDTQYF.

V usage is TRBV9 and J usage is TRBJ2-3; D may be TRBD1 (5 bases). CDR3 length equals 14 residues. Germline CDR1 and CDR2: SGDLS and YYNGEE. V was clipped by 0 bases and J by 6 bases, with 11 bases between them. The CDR3 DNA sequence: TGTGCCAGCAGCGTAGAACCTCAGGGCGATACGCAGTATTTT. Protein product: CASSVEPQGDTQYF.

This clonotype has more than one count but fewer than ten. The CDR3: CASSQDRPLAGGYNEQFF. In DNA form, the CDR3 reads TGTGCCAGCAGCCAAGATCGCCCACTAGCGGGAGGGTACAATGAGCAGTTCTTC. The gene calls are TRBV3-2 and TRBJ2-1; the D segment call TRBD2 is taken from the table without a DNA check. TRBV3-2 is flagged as a pseudogene. The CDR3 loop spans 18 amino acids.

The V and J genes are TRBV9 and TRBJ1-1; no firm D call. The CDR3 is 15 residues long. The germline V and J ends were trimmed by 2 bases and 4 bases, with 15 bases remaining between them. CDR1 is SGDLS, CDR2 YYNGEE, per germline. CDR3 in amino acids: CASSVLSGGSTEAFF. The CDR3 coding sequence is TGTGCCAGCAGCGTCCTCTCCGGCGGGAGCACTGAAGCTTTCTTT.

This clonotype was seen a handful of times. The chain couples TRBV6-2 or TRBV6-3 to TRBJ1-6; D unresolved. Trimming pared 2 bases from V and 10 bases from J, leaving 9 bases between. CDR1 and CDR2 from the germline V gene are MNHEY and SVGEGT. This CDR3 has 13 residues. CDR3 bases: TGTGCCAGCAGTTACATGAGTGGATCACCCCTCCACTTT. It codes for CASSYMSGSPLHF.

The table lists this clonotype with a few counts. The CDR3 nucleotides read TGCAGTGCTAGGTCTCTCGGACCTAAAGAGACCCAGTACTTC. The encoded protein is CSARSLGPKETQYF. The rearrangement uses TRBV20-1 and TRBJ2-5; D unresolved. Germline CDR1 reads DFQATT; CDR2 reads SNEGSKA (reference sequence). V was cut by 3 bases and J by 3 bases, with 14 bases left in between. CDR3 length equals 14 residues.

The chain couples TRBV20-1 to TRBJ1-4, with 9 bases that match TRBD1. This CDR3 spans 14 amino acids. Trimming took 6 bases from V and 10 from J; bases not matched to a gene: 12. CDR1 and CDR2 (germline): DFQATT, SNEGSKA (reference sequence). CDR3 nucleotide sequence: TGCAGTGCCATCCCGGGACAGGGATTTCGAAAACTGTTTTTT. Amino acids: CSAIPGQGFRKLFF.

The J gene is TRBJ2-6, the V gene TRBV6-5; TRBD2 is a possible D gene (5 bases). The V end lost 6 bases, the J end lost 0 bases, and 9 bases lay between the germline ends. This CDR3 has 15 amino acids. The V gene's germline CDR1 is MNHEY and CDR2 SVGAGI. The CDR3 DNA reads TGTGCCAGCAGACGAGACTACTCTGGGGCCAACGTCCTGACTTTC. Amino acids: CASRRDYSGANVLTF.

This clonotype was seen only a few times. The chain has TRBV6-4 and TRBJ2-1, with D maybe TRBD1 (6 bases). Germline V gene sequence: CDR1 MRHNA, CDR2 SNTAGT. This CDR3 has 12 residues. Trimming pared 5 bases from V and 8 bases from J, leaving 10 bases between. In DNA, the CDR3 is TGTGCCAGCAGTTCCAGGGGCGATGAGCAGTTCTTC. This gives the protein CASSSRGDEQFF.

The J gene is TRBJ1-3, the V gene TRBV7-8; no firm D call. Deletions cut 5 bases from V and 4 bases from J, with 12 bases between. CDR1 is SGHVS and CDR2 is FQNEAQ in the germline V gene. The CDR3 is 14 residues long. The CDR3 DNA sequence: TGTGCCAGCAGCCGCTTACCCCAGGGAAACACCATATATTTT. This sequence encodes CASSRLPQGNTIYF.

The CDR3 coding sequence is TGTGCCAGCAGCCGCAGGTCTAGCGGACTCGCGGATACGCAGTATTTT. Residues: CASSRRSSGLADTQYF. The gene calls are TRBV14 and TRBJ2-3, with 7 bases fitting TRBD2. Losses at the gene ends were 4 bases for V and 6 bases for J; bases not matched to a gene: 13. Germline assignment: CDR1 SGHDN and CDR2 FVKESK. The CDR3 is 16 amino acids. The full variable domain, completed using reference TRBV14 and TRBJ2-3, is EAGVTQFPSHSVIEKGQTVTLRCDPISGHDNLYWYRRVMGKEIKFLLHFVKESKQDESGMPNNRFLAERTGGTYSTLKVQPAELEDSGVYFCASSRRSSGLADTQYFGPGTRLTVL.

This clonotype was counted between two and nine times. J is TRBJ2-7 and V is TRBV20-1; 8 bases fit TRBD1. The CDR3 spans 13 residues. Germline assignment: CDR1 DFQATT and CDR2 SNEGSKA (reference sequence). With 6 bases clipped from V and 2 bases from J, the junction kept 6 bases outside the gene matches. The CDR3 DNA is TGCAGTGCAAACAGGGGGAAAACCTACGAGCAGTACTTC. Protein: CSANRGKTYEQYF.

This clonotype was counted only a few times. The rearrangement links TRBV9 to TRBJ2-7; TRBD1 agrees at 8 bases. Germline-derived CDR1 and CDR2 are SGDLS and YYNGEE. The CDR3 totals 15 residues. V shed 4 bases and J 6 bases; nucleotides not matched to a gene: 12. The CDR3 nucleotides are TGTGCCAGCAGCTTTACAGGGGGAATGACAACCGAGCAGTACTTC. Translating it yields CASSFTGGMTTEQYF.

The table lists this clonotype with a few counts. J is TRBJ2-3 and V is TRBV30, with 9 bases identical to TRBD1. Germline V gives CDR1 GTSNPN, CDR2 SVGIG (reference sequence). J lost 1 base, V lost 8 bases, and 10 bases had no gene match. The CDR3 consists of 15 residues. The CDR3 region has the DNA TGTGCCCATGGACCGGGACAGGGCGGCACAGATACGCAGTATTTT. Residues: CAHGPGQGGTDTQYF. The variable domain in full, with the rest retrieved from reference TRBV30 and TRBJ2-3, is SQTIHQWPATLVQPVGSPLSLECTVEGTSNPNLYWYRQAAGRGLQLLFYSVGIGQISSEVPQNLSASRPQDRQFILSSKKLLLSDSGFYLCAHGPGQGGTDTQYFGPGTRLTVL.

This chain joins TRBV7-2 and TRBJ2-5, with D possibly matching TRBD1 (6 bases). There are 16 residues in the CDR3. From germline, CDR1 is SGHTA and CDR2 FQGNSA. V was trimmed by 5 bases and J by 4 bases, leaving 20 bases between them. The CDR3: CASSPTPRGWGETQYF. The CDR3, as DNA: TGTGCCAGCAGCCCTACCCCCAGGGGATGGGGAGAGACCCAGTACTTC.

This clonotype has a handful of counts. The chain combines TRBV5-1 with TRBJ1-1; D call uncertain. The ends were cut back, 3 bases at V and 1 base at J, with 10 bases in the middle. Germline V gene data show CDR1 as SGHRS and CDR2 as YFSETQ. The CDR3 is made up of 14 amino acids. The CDR3 here is CASSWSNGNTEAFF. In DNA, the CDR3 is TGCGCCAGCAGCTGGAGTAACGGGAACACTGAAGCTTTCTTT.

This clonotype turned up a few times. The chain recombines TRBV14 with TRBJ2-1; either TRBD1 or TRBD2 may fit D (6 bases each). CDR1 is SGHDN and CDR2 is FVKESK in the germline V gene. The CDR3 loop spans 16 amino acids. The V end lost 2 bases, the J end lost 9 bases, and 20 bases lay between the germline ends. CDR3 sequence reads: CASSQRLGGWPSEQFF. The CDR3 DNA reads as TGTGCCAGCAGCCAACGGTTGGGGGGCTGGCCCAGTGAGCAGTTCTTC.

This clonotype occurred a few times. The gene calls are TRBV5-1 and TRBJ2-1, with D possibly TRBD1 on 5 matching bases. Between the trimmed V and J ends, which lost 0 bases and 9 bases, there was a span of 7 bases. The length of the CDR3 is 12 residues. Germline CDR1 reads SGHRS; CDR2 reads YFSETQ. CDR3 amino acids: CASSLGGTEQFF. The CDR3 region has the DNA TGCGCCAGCAGCTTGGGGGGCACTGAGCAGTTCTTC.

This clonotype was seen a handful of times. V usage is TRBV7-8 and J usage is TRBJ2-3; weak D call: TRBD2 (6 bases). Trimming removed 5 bases from V and 1 base from J, with 16 bases in between. CDR1 is SGHVS and CDR2 is FQNEAQ in the germline V gene. CDR3 size: 16 residues. The CDR3 DNA reads TGTGCCAGCAGCGGCCCCCGAGGAGGGGGCACAGATACGCAGTATTTT. This codes for CASSGPRGGGTDTQYF.

This clonotype was picked up a small number of times. The chain has TRBV15 and TRBJ2-6; D is unclear. Per germline, CDR1 LNHNV and CDR2 YYDKDF (reference sequence). The CDR3 has 15 amino acids. Between the trimmed V and J ends, which lost 3 bases and 4 bases, there was a span of 10 bases. CDR3 DNA sequence: TGTGCCACCAGCAGCTCCCAAGTAGGGGCCAACGTCCTGACTTTC. Translating it yields CATSSSQVGANVLTF. The full variable domain, in which reference TRBV15 and TRBJ2-6 provide the parts outside the CDR3, is DAMVIQNPRYQVTQFGKPVTLSCSQTLNHNVMYWYQQKSSQAPKLLFHYYDKDFNNEADTPDNFQSRRPNTSFCFLDIRSPGLGDTAMYLCATSSSQVGANVLTFGAGSRLTVL.

This clonotype appeared a few times. The chain recombines TRBV20-1 with TRBJ1-1; a possible D gene is TRBD1 (5 bases). The CDR3 runs to 14 residues. V lost 1 base to trimming and J lost 1 base, with 10 bases between them. Germline assignment: CDR1 DFQATT and CDR2 SNEGSKA (reference sequence). The CDR3 loop is CSARGGPTNTEAFF. The DNA of the CDR3 is TGCAGTGCTAGAGGGGGACCTACGAACACTGAAGCTTTCTTT.

The chain links TRBV7-2 to TRBJ2-5, with D uncertain. V was cut by 5 bases and J by 1 base, with 17 bases left in between. There are 16 residues in the CDR3. From germline, CDR1 is SGHTA and CDR2 FQGNSA. The CDR3 coding sequence is TGTGCCAGCAGCCGAGAGACCGCGACTTTCCAAGAGACCCAGTACTTC. The encoded protein is CASSRETATFQETQYF.

J is TRBJ2-7 and V is TRBV7-2; 12 nucleotides agree with TRBD2. The junction had 4 bases not matched to a gene; V was cut back by 4 bases and J by 3 bases. The V gene's germline CDR1 is SGHTA and CDR2 FQGNSA. The CDR3 runs 15 residues. CDR3 in amino acids: CASSSGLAGYYEQYF. The CDR3 DNA reads TGTGCCAGCAGCTCAGGACTAGCGGGATACTACGAGCAGTACTTC.

This chain connects TRBV24-1 to TRBJ2-1; 10 nucleotides align to TRBD1. V shed 3 bases, J shed 5 bases, and the junction held 9 bases outside the gene matches. This CDR3 has 17 residues. In germline, CDR1 is KGHDR, CDR2 SFDVKD. The CDR3 reads CATSDTQWGQGNNEQFF. In DNA, the CDR3 is TGTGCCACCAGTGATACCCAGTGGGGACAGGGGAACAATGAGCAGTTCTTC.

This clonotype turned up a few times. This rearrangement joins TRBV29-1 to TRBJ2-1, with 8 positions matching TRBD2. This CDR3 contains 14 residues. Germline V gene sequence: CDR1 SQVTM, CDR2 ANQGSEA. With V trimmed by 1 base and J by 8 bases, 7 bases remained unmatched. CDR3 sequence reads: CSVEVAGGIHEQFF. CDR3 bases: TGCAGCGTTGAAGTGGCGGGGGGAATCCATGAGCAGTTCTTC.

V usage is TRBV2 and J usage is TRBJ1-4; no definite D call. The CDR3 is 12 residues long. V gave up 6 bases and J gave up 14 bases, with 16 bases separating them. Germline V gene sequence: CDR1 SNHLY, CDR2 FYNNEI. Here the CDR3 reads CASRPNGVGLFF. The CDR3 DNA reads TGTGCCAGCAGACCTAACGGGGTCGGGCTGTTTTTT.

This clonotype was detected only a few times. The V and J genes are TRBV11-2 and TRBJ2-7; D is unresolved. Germline V gives CDR1 SGHAT, CDR2 FQNNGV. Trimming pared 6 bases from V and 2 bases from J, leaving 14 bases between. This CDR3 comprises 14 residues. CDR3 amino acids: CASRPSGRTYEQYF. In DNA form, the CDR3 reads TGTGCCAGCAGGCCCAGTGGCAGGACCTACGAGCAGTACTTC. The full variable domain, rest sourced from reference TRBV11-2 and TRBJ2-7, is EAGVAQSPRYKIIEKRQSVAFWCNPISGHATLYWYQQILGQGPKLLIQFQNNGVVDDSQLPKDRFSAERLKGVDSTLKIQPAKLEDSAVYLCASRPSGRTYEQYFGPGTRLTVT.